This TCR beta chain was sequenced for a study of response to subunit inactivated influenza vaccine. From the RT-PCR reads, TCRdb called clonotypes with MiXCR, one entry per CDR3 protein. In the table there are 500,000 to 750,000 distinct CDR3 sequences, approximately 15% of which are singletons. Looked up from germline, CDR1 is SEHNR and CDR2 is FQNEAQ (reference sequence). The V gene lost 1 base and the J gene lost 5 bases, with 15 bases spanning the gap. The CDR3 is 16 residues long. This clonotype was counted ten times or more. V gene TRBV7-9 combines with J gene TRBJ2-1, with a possible D match to TRBD1 (7 bases). Sample: PBMCs from blood, taken 12 days after vaccination. This sequence was found in a man between 50 and 59 years old who received an inactivated influenza vaccine. Here the CDR3 DNA reads TGTGCCAGCAGCTTAGGTGCAGGGGGAGGCGACAATGAGCAGTTCTTC. Amino acid sequence: CASSLGAGGGDNEQFF.